This T cell receptor (beta chain) was identified in a study of radiation and T cells in renal cell carcinoma. This table comes from immunoSEQ multiplex PCR, and its TCRdb copy is limited to in-frame clones, with some not included. Of 100,000 to 150,000 clones listed, around 82% are singletons. Remarks on this clone: As yet, its antigen is unknown.

Time point described: blood 2 weeks post-SBRT. Stated treatment: 15 Gy SBRT to primary tumor, nephrectomy 4 weeks later. Blood was sampled at baseline, 2 weeks and 4 weeks after SBRT. The patient's renal cell carcinoma had clear cell pathology. The V gene lost 2 bases and the J gene lost 5 bases, with 12 bases spanning the gap. The germline V gene encodes CDR1 ENHRY and CDR2 SYGVKD. The CDR3 spans 14 residues. Study-wide results and caveats: Baseline intratumoral clonotype presence is unknown without pretreatment biopsies. From baseline, blood top tumor clonotypes peaked at 2 weeks post-radiation.

The source of this sequence is a man aged 45-65 years with renal cell carcinoma. V gene TRBV10-3 combines with J gene TRBJ1-2; D call uncertain. The starting material was blood, obtained from a patient whose treatment included radiotherapy and nephrectomy. The CDR3 spells CAISEPDLRYGYTF. The CDR3 coding sequence is TGTGCCATCAGTGAGCCGGACCTGAGGTATGGCTACACCTTC.